Presented here are 2 T cell receptor beta chains from one specimen sequenced in a study of blood T cell repertoires in COVID-19. The assay was immunoSEQ multiplex PCR, and TCRdb's table has in-frame clones only and misses some. The top ten hold roughly 19% of the sample, which has some 180,000 clones, around 80% seen once. The sample consisted of peripheral blood. The origin of the receptors is a woman aged 70-85 years who had recovered from COVID-19.

The chain is built from TRBV18 and TRBJ1-5; D may be TRBD1 (6 bases). Germline lookup yields CDR1 KGHSH and CDR2 LQKENI. The CDR3 loop spans 16 amino acids. V lost 5 bases to trimming and J lost 1 base, with 15 bases between them. CDR3 sequence reads: CASSKQQGLSNQPQHF. CDR3 bases: TGTGCCAGCTCAAAGCAACAGGGTCTGAGCAATCAGCCCCAGCATTTT. The entire variable domain, with the rest obtained from reference TRBV18 and TRBJ1-5, is as follows: NAGVMQNPRHLVRRRGQEARLRCSPMKGHSHVYWYRQLPEEGLKFMVYLQKENIIDESGMPKERFSAEFPKEGPSILRIQQVVRGDSAAYFCASSKQQGLSNQPQHFGDGTRLSIL.

This chain links TRBV10-3 with TRBJ1-1, with 10 bases that match TRBD1. Germline CDR1 reads ENHRY; CDR2 reads SYGVKD. The ends lost 4 bases at V and 4 bases at J; junction bases unmatched: 9. The CDR3 has 16 residues. The CDR3: CAISGRQGARGTEAFF. The DNA for the CDR3 is TGTGCCATCAGTGGTAGACAGGGGGCGCGGGGCACTGAAGCTTTCTTT.